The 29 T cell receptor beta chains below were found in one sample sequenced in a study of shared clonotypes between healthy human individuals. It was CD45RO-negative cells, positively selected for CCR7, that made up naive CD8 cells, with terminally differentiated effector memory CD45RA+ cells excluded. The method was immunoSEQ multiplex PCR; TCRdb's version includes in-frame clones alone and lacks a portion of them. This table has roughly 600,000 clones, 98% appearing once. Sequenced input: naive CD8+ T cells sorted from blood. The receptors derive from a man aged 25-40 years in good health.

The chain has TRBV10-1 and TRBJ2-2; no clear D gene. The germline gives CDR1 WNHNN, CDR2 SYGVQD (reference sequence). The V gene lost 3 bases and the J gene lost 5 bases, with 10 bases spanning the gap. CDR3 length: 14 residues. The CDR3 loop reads CASSDRFETGELFF. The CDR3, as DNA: TGCGCCAGCAGTGATAGGTTTGAAACCGGGGAGCTGTTTTTT.

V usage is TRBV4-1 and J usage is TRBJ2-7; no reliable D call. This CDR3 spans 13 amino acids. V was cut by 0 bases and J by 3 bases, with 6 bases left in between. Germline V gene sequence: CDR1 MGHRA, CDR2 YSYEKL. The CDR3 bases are TGCGCCAGCAGCCAAGAACAAGACTACGAGCAGTACTTC. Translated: CASSQEQDYEQYF.

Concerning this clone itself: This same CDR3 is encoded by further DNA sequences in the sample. The CDR3 DNA is TGTGCCAGCAGCCCTAGAGGGACCGGGGAGCTGTTTTTT. This codes for CASSPRGTGELFF. The chain joins TRBV11-3 to TRBJ2-2; D possibly corresponds to TRBD2 (5 bases). V was shortened by 5 bases and J by 5 bases, with 9 bases between the two germline ends. This CDR3 comprises 13 residues. Germline V gene data show CDR1 as SGHNT and CDR2 as YENEEA.

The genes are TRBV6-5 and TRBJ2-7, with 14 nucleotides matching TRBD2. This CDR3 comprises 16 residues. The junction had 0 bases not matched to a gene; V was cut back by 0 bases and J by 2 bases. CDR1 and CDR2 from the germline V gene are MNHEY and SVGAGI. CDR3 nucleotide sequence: TGTGCCAGCAGTTACTCGGGACTAGCGGGAGCCTACGAGCAGTACTTC. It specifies CASSYSGLAGAYEQYF.

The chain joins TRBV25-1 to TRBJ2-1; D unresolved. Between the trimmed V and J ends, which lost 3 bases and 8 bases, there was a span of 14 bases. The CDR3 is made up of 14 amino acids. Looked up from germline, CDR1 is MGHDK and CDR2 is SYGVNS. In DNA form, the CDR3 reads TGTGCCAGCAGTGACTCTTTAGGGTGGGATGAGCAGTTCTTC. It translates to CASSDSLGWDEQFF.

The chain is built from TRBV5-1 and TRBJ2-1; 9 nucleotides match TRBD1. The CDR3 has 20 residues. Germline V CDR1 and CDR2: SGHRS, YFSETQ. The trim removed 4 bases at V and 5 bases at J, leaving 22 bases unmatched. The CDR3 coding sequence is TGCGCCAGCAGCCCTCTTGGACAGGGGACCCACACGAGGGCACACAATGAGCAGTTCTTC. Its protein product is CASSPLGQGTHTRAHNEQFF.

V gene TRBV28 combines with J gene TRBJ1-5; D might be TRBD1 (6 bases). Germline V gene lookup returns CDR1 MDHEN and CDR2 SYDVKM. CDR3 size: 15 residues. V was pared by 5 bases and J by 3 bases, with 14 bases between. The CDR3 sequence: CASSVSGQFNQPQHF. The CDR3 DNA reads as TGTGCCAGCAGTGTCTCCGGACAGTTCAATCAGCCCCAGCATTTT.

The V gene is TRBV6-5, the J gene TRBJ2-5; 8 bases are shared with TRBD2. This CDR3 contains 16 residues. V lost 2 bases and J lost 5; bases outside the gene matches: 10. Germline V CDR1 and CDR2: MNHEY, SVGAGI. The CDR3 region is CASSYGLAGDEETQYF. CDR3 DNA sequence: TGTGCCAGCAGTTACGGGCTAGCGGGTGATGAGGAGACCCAGTACTTC.

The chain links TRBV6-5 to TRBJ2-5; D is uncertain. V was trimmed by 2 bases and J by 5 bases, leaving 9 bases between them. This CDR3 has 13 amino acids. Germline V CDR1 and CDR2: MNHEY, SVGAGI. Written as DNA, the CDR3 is TGTGCCAGCAGTTACGGCGTTTCCGAGACCCAGTACTTC. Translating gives CASSYGVSETQYF.

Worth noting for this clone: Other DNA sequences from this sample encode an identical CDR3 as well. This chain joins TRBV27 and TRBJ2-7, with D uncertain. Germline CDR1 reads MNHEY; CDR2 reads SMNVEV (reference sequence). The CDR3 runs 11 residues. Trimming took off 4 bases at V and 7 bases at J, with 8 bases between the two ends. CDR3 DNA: TGTGCCAGCAGTTCGCGCGGTGAGCAGTACTTC. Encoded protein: CASSSRGEQYF.

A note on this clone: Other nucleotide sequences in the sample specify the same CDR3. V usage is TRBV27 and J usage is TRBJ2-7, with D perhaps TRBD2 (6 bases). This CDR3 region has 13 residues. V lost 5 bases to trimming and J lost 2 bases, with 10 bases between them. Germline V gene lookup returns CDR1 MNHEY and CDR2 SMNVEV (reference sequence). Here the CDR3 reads CASSPGSAYEQYF. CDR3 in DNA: TGTGCCAGCAGTCCCGGGAGCGCCTACGAGCAGTACTTC.

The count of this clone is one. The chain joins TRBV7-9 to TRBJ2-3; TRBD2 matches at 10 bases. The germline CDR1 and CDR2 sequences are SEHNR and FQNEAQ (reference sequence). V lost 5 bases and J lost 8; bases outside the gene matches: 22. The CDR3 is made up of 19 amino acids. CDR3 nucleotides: TGTGCCAGCAGCCGTCCCAGGGCTAGCGGGAGTTTAAACGGGGTTACGCAGTATTTT. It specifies CASSRPRASGSLNGVTQYF. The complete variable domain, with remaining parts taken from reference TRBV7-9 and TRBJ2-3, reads DTGVSQNPRHKITKRGQNVTFRCDPISEHNRLYWYRQTLGQGPEFLTYFQNEAQLEKSRLLSDRFSAERPKGSFSTLEIQRTEQGDSAMYLCASSRPRASGSLNGVTQYFGPGTRLTVL.

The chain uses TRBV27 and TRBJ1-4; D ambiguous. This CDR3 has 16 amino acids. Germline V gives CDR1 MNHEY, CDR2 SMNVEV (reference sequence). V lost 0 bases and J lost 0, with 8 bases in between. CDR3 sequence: CASSLSPYATNEKLFF. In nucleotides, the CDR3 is TGTGCCAGCAGTTTATCACCATACGCAACTAATGAAAAACTGTTTTTT.

CDR3: CAWADSKETQYF. CDR3 in DNA: TGTGCCTGGGCGGACAGCAAAGAGACCCAGTACTTC. The chain is built from TRBV30 and TRBJ2-5; D is perhaps TRBD1 (6 bases). From germline, CDR1 is GTSNPN and CDR2 SVGIG (reference sequence). This CDR3 is built from 12 residues. The V end lost 5 bases, the J end lost 3 bases, and 10 bases lay between the germline ends.

The CDR3: CASSLVLAGAYEQYF. CDR3 bases: TGTGCCAGCAGTTTAGTGCTAGCGGGAGCCTACGAGCAGTACTTC. The chain combines TRBV27 with TRBJ2-7; 10 bases map to TRBD2. The germline CDR1 and CDR2 sequences are MNHEY and SMNVEV (reference sequence). The CDR3 totals 15 residues. Trimming cost V 2 bases and J 2 bases; bases outside gene matches: 3.

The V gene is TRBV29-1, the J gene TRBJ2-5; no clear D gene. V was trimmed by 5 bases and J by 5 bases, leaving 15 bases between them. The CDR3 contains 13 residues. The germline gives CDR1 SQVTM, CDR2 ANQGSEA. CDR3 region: CSVPRLPDETQYF. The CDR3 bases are TGCAGCGTTCCGCGGCTGCCAGACGAGACCCAGTACTTC.

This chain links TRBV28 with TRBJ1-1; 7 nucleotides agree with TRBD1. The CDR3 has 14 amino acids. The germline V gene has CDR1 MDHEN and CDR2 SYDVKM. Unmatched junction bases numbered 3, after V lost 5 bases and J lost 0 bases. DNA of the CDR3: TGTGCCAGCAGTCCCGACAGGGTGAACACTGAAGCTTTCTTT. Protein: CASSPDRVNTEAFF.

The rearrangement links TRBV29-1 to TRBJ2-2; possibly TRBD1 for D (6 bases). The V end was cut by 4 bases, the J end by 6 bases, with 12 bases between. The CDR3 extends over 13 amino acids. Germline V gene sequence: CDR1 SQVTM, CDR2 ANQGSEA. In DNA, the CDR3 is TGCAGCGTTGGGACGGACAGCGCCGGGGAGCTGTTTTTT. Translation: CSVGTDSAGELFF.

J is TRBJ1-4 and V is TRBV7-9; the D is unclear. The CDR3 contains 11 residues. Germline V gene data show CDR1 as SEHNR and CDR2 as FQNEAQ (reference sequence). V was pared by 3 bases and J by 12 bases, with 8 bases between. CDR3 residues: CASSFGRELFF. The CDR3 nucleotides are TGTGCCAGCAGCTTTGGTCGAGAACTGTTTTTT.

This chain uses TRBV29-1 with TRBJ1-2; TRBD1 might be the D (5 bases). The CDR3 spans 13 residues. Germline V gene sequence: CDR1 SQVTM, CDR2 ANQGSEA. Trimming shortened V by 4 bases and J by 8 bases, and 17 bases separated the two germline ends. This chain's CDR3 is CSVASRGTGGYTF. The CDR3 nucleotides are TGCAGCGTTGCCTCCCGGGGGACGGGCGGCTACACCTTC.

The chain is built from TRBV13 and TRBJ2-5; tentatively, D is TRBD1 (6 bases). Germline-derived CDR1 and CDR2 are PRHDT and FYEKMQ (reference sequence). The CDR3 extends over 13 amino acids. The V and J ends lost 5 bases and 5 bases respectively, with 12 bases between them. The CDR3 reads CASSITGSETQYF. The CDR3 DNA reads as TGTGCCAGCAGCATAACAGGGTCTGAGACCCAGTACTTC.

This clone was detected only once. CDR3 residues: CASSTTNYGYTF. The CDR3 bases are TGTGCCAGCAGCACCACTAACTATGGCTACACCTTC. The genes are TRBV7-9 and TRBJ1-2; D is uncertain. In germline, CDR1 is SEHNR, CDR2 FQNEAQ (reference sequence). The CDR3 contains 12 residues. V shed 5 bases and J shed 0 bases, with 4 bases lying between them. The full variable domain, completed using reference TRBV7-9 and TRBJ1-2, is DTGVSQNPRHKITKRGQNVTFRCDPISEHNRLYWYRQTLGQGPEFLTYFQNEAQLEKSRLLSDRFSAERPKGSFSTLEIQRTEQGDSAMYLCASSTTNYGYTFGSGTRLTVV.

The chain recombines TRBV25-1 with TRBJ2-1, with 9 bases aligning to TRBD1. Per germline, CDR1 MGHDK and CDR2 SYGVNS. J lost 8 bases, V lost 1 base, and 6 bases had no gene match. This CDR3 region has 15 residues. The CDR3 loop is CASSEWGQGIDEQFF. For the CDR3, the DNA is TGTGCCAGCAGTGAATGGGGACAGGGTATCGATGAGCAGTTCTTC.

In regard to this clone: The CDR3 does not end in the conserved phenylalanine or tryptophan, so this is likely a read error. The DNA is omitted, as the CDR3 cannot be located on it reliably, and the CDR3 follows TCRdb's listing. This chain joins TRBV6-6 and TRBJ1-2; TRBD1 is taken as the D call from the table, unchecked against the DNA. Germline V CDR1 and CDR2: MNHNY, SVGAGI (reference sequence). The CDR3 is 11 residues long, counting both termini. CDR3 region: CASSQDRVLVL.

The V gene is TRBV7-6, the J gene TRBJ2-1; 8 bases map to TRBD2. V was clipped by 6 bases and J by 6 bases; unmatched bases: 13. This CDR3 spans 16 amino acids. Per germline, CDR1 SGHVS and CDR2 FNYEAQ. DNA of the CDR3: TGTGCCAGCAGTCACACTAGCGGCAGACCGGCCAATGAGCAGTTCTTC. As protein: CASSHTSGRPANEQFF.

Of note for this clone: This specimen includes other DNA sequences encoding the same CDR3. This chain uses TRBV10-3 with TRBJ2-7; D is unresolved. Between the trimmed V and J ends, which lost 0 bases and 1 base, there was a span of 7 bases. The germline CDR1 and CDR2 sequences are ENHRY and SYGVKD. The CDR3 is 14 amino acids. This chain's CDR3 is CAISESGGSYEQYF. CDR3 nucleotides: TGTGCCATCAGTGAGTCTGGCGGATCCTACGAGCAGTACTTC.

This CDR3 is CASSLDSSNTEAFF. CDR3 sequence (DNA): TGTGCCAGCAGCTTAGATAGTTCAAACACTGAAGCTTTCTTT. The chain joins TRBV11-2 to TRBJ1-1, with D unresolved. CDR1 SGHAT and CDR2 FQNNGV come from the germline V gene. The CDR3 runs to 14 residues. Between the trimmed V and J ends, which lost 0 bases and 2 bases, there was a span of 7 bases.

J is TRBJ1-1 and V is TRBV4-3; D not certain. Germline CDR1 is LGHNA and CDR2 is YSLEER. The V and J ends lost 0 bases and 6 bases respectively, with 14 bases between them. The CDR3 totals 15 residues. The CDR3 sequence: CASSQDKDGGPEAFF. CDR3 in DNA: TGCGCCAGCAGCCAAGATAAGGACGGAGGGCCTGAAGCTTTCTTT.

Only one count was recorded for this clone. The CDR3 coding sequence is TGTGCCAGCAGCGGCCCCGACAGTTCCTACGAGCAGTACTTC. Amino acids: CASSGPDSSYEQYF. The chain carries TRBV9 and TRBJ2-7; a weak D match, TRBD1 (5 bases). Trimming removed 3 bases from V and 1 base from J, with 11 bases in between. From germline, CDR1 is SGDLS and CDR2 YYNGEE. The CDR3 covers 14 residues.